This T cell receptor beta chain appears in the sequencing data of a study of beta chain features in type 1 diabetes listed by TCRdb under 2018. Study-wide context: Mean age, gender distribution, total cell number and subset yield were not different between patients and healthy donors. The study compared TCRB repertoires of sorted circulating CD4+ T cell subsets between recently diagnosed type 1 diabetes patients and matched healthy donors. Regulatory and stem cell-like memory subsets were obtained from only 8 patients and about 8 healthy donors, while naive and central memory subsets were obtained from all 28 donors. A total of approximately 99,000,000 sorted cells were examined across all samples, and RNA yield correlated strongly with the number of cells per subset. What the work shows at the level of the full study, not this receptor alone: Because cDNA was sequenced instead of genomic DNA, highly expressing activated cells could be over-represented, though the groups showed no difference in activation or CD3 levels. Shorter templates might be favored by PCR, yet because patient and control samples were amplified and corrected together, any such skew would affect both groups equally. Fewer insertions and more nucleotide deletions at VDJ recombination sites were observed in patients with type 1 diabetes, implying thymic rearrangement abnormalities. A moderate but significant shortening of TCRB CDR3 length was observed in type 1 diabetes patients in all four CD4+ subsets. The naive, central memory and regulatory TCRB repertoires appeared to resemble one another more closely among patients than among healthy donors. Because small numbers of individuals were included in the HLA sub-analyses, any influence of HLA type on TCRB rearrangement was left unresolved.

V and J are truncated by 1 base and 0 bases respectively, leaving an intervening sequence of 10 bases. Per the germline V gene (reference sequence), LNHDA is the CDR1 and SQIVND is the CDR2. The CDR3 has 15 amino acids, counting the end cysteine and phenylalanine. The DNA shown is the 45-base CDR3, in frame from base 1. The entire amount of isolated RNA was reverse transcribed using the High Capacity cDNA Reverse Transcription Kit, so the sequenced TCRB transcripts were expressed ones. Naive, central memory and regulatory T cell samples underwent deep immunoSEQ sequencing, averaging roughly 3.4 million total reads per sample. Sorted cells were lysed in RLT buffer and RNA was extracted with DNase-treated RNeasy Micro or Mini kits, depending on cell number. Each cell subset was processed on its own to prevent cross-contamination, while patient and healthy donor samples were processed together. The immunoSEQ multiplex PCR was used to amplify TCRB sequences from cDNA, generating 87-bp fragments that spanned the CDR3 region. Sequencing of the amplicons was done on the Illumina HiSeq platform. Under the source paper's analysis protocol: PCR bias was corrected computationally using synthetic template baselines, and reads within Hamming distance 2 were collapsed, with unmergeable singletons discarded. Reads were aligned against IMGT so that V, D and J genes, CDR3 length and insertions or deletions at six rearrangement sites could be assigned. Within each subset, clonotype counts were normalized to sorted cell number, and only after that were true diversity and Gini coefficients computed with the tcR R package. The overlap coefficient, calculated on TCRB nucleotide sequences, was used to measure repertoire sharing. As a proxy for the pre-selection repertoire, out-of-frame TCRB sequences from naive cells were analyzed. The clones in this table, taken by TCRdb from immuneACCESS, are in-frame only. Not every clone is retained; where verified, under half of the shortfall comes from an unresolved V gene, and the cause of the rest is unknown. That table furnishes V, J and clone size, whereas the DNA furnished D and trimming. The sample table holds around 650,000 clones, of which over 10% were seen once. The top ten constitute around 0.12% of the sample.

From each donor, a single peripheral blood sample of about 110 mL on average was drawn into heparinised tubes. A BD FACSAria II was used to sort naive, central memory, regulatory and stem cell-like memory CD4+ T cells with a panel that included CD45RO, CCR7, CD25, CD127, CD95 and CD27. Every sorted population had a purity above 98%. PBMCs were isolated immediately by Lymphoprep density gradient centrifugation and stained directly without culture. Samples were stained and sorted in pairs, with one healthy donor and one patient per experiment, so that batch effects were minimized. This clone appeared a few times. No antigen is known for it. No quality values exist for individual bases; no much larger clone is one base distant.

The sample was naive CD4+ T cells from blood. The intended sense of this specimen's cell subset or site label: true naive CD4+ T cells. The V and J segments used are TRBV19 and TRBJ2-7; no D segment can be confidently identified. The TCR comes from a man aged 25-45 years with type 1 diabetes. The CDR3 is CASSIVARSSYEQYF. The base sequence is TGTGCCAGTAGTATAGTGGCCAGGTCCTCCTACGAGCAGTACTTC.